These 27 T cell receptor beta chains share one sample of origin, sequenced in a study of blood T cell repertoires in COVID-19. Profiled with immunoSEQ multiplex PCR; TCRdb holds only in-frame clones, not every one. The sample contains 200,000 to 250,000 clones, roughly four fifths of which appear only once. The sequencing input was peripheral blood. These receptors came from a woman in her forties or fifties with acute or convalescent COVID-19.

The V gene is TRBV28, the J gene TRBJ2-1, with 11 bases fitting TRBD2. Germline assignment: CDR1 MDHEN and CDR2 SYDVKM. The CDR3 is 16 residues long. The V segment lost 1 base and the J segment 5 bases; nucleotides outside the gene matches: 4. In DNA form, the CDR3 reads TGTGCCAGCAGTTTATTAGGACTAGCGGGTAACAATGAGCAGTTCTTC. Its translation is CASSLLGLAGNNEQFF.

The chain uses TRBV5-1 and TRBJ1-1; D call uncertain. CDR1 SGHRS and CDR2 YFSETQ come from the germline V gene. The CDR3 is made up of 14 amino acids. V lost 0 bases, J lost 1 base, and 7 bases lay in between. CDR3 residues: CASSLGRQNTEAFF. The CDR3 DNA reads as TGCGCCAGCAGCTTGGGCAGGCAGAACACTGAAGCTTTCTTT.

The rearrangement links TRBV5-5 to TRBJ1-1, with D possibly TRBD1 on 6 matching bases. Per germline, CDR1 SGHKS and CDR2 YYEKEE (reference sequence). The CDR3 extends over 18 amino acids. V was cut by 3 bases and J by 0 bases, with 21 bases left in between. CDR3 DNA: TGTGCCAGCAGCTCCCGAACTACAGGGAGTAACATGAACACTGAAGCTTTCTTT. As protein: CASSSRTTGSNMNTEAFF. The full variable domain, completed using reference TRBV5-5 and TRBJ1-1, is DAGVTQSPTHLIKTRGQQVTLRCSPISGHKSVSWYQQVLGQGPQFIFQYYEKEERGRGNFPDRFSARQFPNYSSELNVNALLLGDSALYLCASSSRTTGSNMNTEAFFGQGTRLTVV.

This clone was observed a single time. This rearrangement joins TRBV2 to TRBJ2-7, with 11 bases identical to TRBD2. Germline CDR1 and CDR2: SNHLY and FYNNEI. Unmatched junction bases numbered 6, after V lost 7 bases and J lost 4 bases. The CDR3 is 14 amino acids. The DNA of the CDR3 is TGTGCCAGCACCGGGACTAGCGGAAGTTACGAGCAGTACTTC. This sequence encodes CASTGTSGSYEQYF.

This clone ranks as medium-sized. The chain joins TRBV15 to TRBJ2-7; possibly TRBD1 for D (6 bases). The CDR3 runs to 14 residues. The V end was cut by 5 bases, the J end by 3 bases, with 14 bases between. Looked up from germline, CDR1 is LNHNV and CDR2 is YYDKDF (reference sequence). This CDR3 reads CATSDRTAFYEQYF. Written as DNA, the CDR3 is TGTGCCACCAGCGACCGGACAGCCTTCTACGAGCAGTACTTC.

This chain links TRBV18 with TRBJ2-1, with 16 bases that match TRBD2. There are 16 residues in the CDR3. Germline assignment: CDR1 KGHSH and CDR2 LQKENI. Unmatched junction bases numbered 4, after V lost 3 bases and J lost 8 bases. The CDR3 coding sequence is TGTGCCAGCTCACCGGGACTAGCGGGAGGGATGGATGAGCAGTTCTTC. This gives the protein CASSPGLAGGMDEQFF. The entire variable domain, with the rest obtained from reference TRBV18 and TRBJ2-1, is as follows: NAGVMQNPRHLVRRRGQEARLRCSPMKGHSHVYWYRQLPEEGLKFMVYLQKENIIDESGMPKERFSAEFPKEGPSILRIQQVVRGDSAAYFCASSPGLAGGMDEQFFGPGTRLTVL.

In its sample, this clone was seen once. The chain uses TRBV9 and TRBJ2-5; possibly TRBD1 for D (5 bases). The CDR3 loop spans 15 amino acids. V was shortened by 2 bases and J by 4 bases, with 15 bases between the two germline ends. Germline lookup yields CDR1 SGDLS and CDR2 YYNGEE. For the CDR3, the DNA is TGTGCCAGCAGCGTCATGGACGGACAAAGAGAGACCCAGTACTTC. This codes for CASSVMDGQRETQYF.

The chain is built from TRBV28 and TRBJ1-1; 11 bases are a match to TRBD1. Trimming took 6 bases from V and 2 from J; bases not matched to a gene: 2. In germline, CDR1 is MDHEN, CDR2 SYDVKM. The CDR3 length is 14 residues. This CDR3 reads CASSWTGGNTEAFF. As DNA, the CDR3 is TGTGCCAGCAGCTGGACAGGGGGCAACACTGAAGCTTTCTTT.

The CDR3 bases are TGTGCCAGTCAGACTAGCGGGAGGTACAATGAGCAGTTCTTC. Its translation: CASQTSGRYNEQFF. This chain joins TRBV2 and TRBJ2-1, with 13 bases aligning to TRBD2. Unmatched junction bases numbered 3, after V lost 9 bases and J lost 4 bases. Germline V gives CDR1 SNHLY, CDR2 FYNNEI. The CDR3 is 14 amino acids.

The V call is TRBV18, the J call TRBJ2-1; 12 bases are a match to TRBD2. Germline-derived CDR1 and CDR2 are KGHSH and LQKENI. V was clipped by 5 bases and J by 8 bases; unmatched bases: 7. CDR3 length: 15 residues. Written as DNA, the CDR3 is TGTGCCAGCTCAAGAAGGACTAGCGGGGATGATGAGCAGTTCTTC. Protein sequence: CASSRRTSGDDEQFF.

This clone appeared a single time. This chain joins TRBV28 and TRBJ1-4; no clear D. The V gene lost 3 bases and the J gene lost 9 bases, with 20 bases spanning the gap. Germline CDR1 MDHEN, CDR2 SYDVKM. The CDR3 has 16 amino acids. DNA of the CDR3: TGTGCCAGCAGTTTCCCCTTTCAAACAAGTCGTCAAAAACTGTTTTTT. Protein sequence: CASSFPFQTSRQKLFF.

CDR3 DNA: TGTGCCAGCAGTTTTCCCCCCGGCGGGGGCAAAAACTATGGCTACACCTTC. It is translated as CASSFPPGGGKNYGYTF. The rearrangement uses TRBV28 and TRBJ1-2; D perhaps matches TRBD1 (6 bases). V shed 3 bases and J shed 2 bases, with 19 bases lying between them. The CDR3 extends over 17 amino acids. The germline V gene encodes CDR1 MDHEN and CDR2 SYDVKM.

The J gene is TRBJ1-1, the V gene TRBV10-3, with 8 bases matching TRBD1. Losses at the gene ends were 9 bases for V and 2 bases for J; bases not matched to a gene: 5. This CDR3 is 13 amino acids long. CDR1 and CDR2 (germline): ENHRY, SYGVKD. The CDR3 loop is CAMTTGANTEAFF. CDR3 bases: TGTGCCATGACGACAGGGGCTAACACTGAAGCTTTCTTT.

This chain links TRBV28 with TRBJ1-2; a possible D gene is TRBD1 (5 bases). The CDR3 extends over 13 amino acids. V lost 3 bases, J lost 5 bases, and 10 bases lay in between. Germline V gives CDR1 MDHEN, CDR2 SYDVKM. The CDR3 loop reads CASSLEGDYGYTF. DNA for the CDR3: TGTGCCAGCAGTTTGGAAGGGGATTATGGCTACACCTTC.

The gene calls are TRBV15 and TRBJ2-3; D remains unclear. Trimming cost V 0 bases and J 6 bases, with 4 bases left between them. Germline assignment: CDR1 LNHNV and CDR2 YYDKDF (reference sequence). CDR3 length: 12 amino acids. CDR3 sequence (DNA): TGTGCCACCAGCAGAGATCGGGATACGCAGTATTTT. This translates into CATSRDRDTQYF.

The gene calls are TRBV28 and TRBJ2-7, with a weak D call TRBD1 (5 bases). Trimming cost V 3 bases and J 6 bases, with 15 bases left between them. CDR1 and CDR2 from the germline V gene are MDHEN and SYDVKM. This CDR3 has 14 amino acids. For the CDR3, the DNA is TGTGCCAGCAGTTTGCAGGGAATGGCTCGCGAGCAGTACTTC. Residues: CASSLQGMAREQYF.

The chain has TRBV10-3 and TRBJ1-3; 10 bases are shared with TRBD1. The V gene end was trimmed by 4 bases and the J gene end by 2 bases; junction bases not matched to a gene: 5. The CDR3 totals 16 residues. The V gene's germline CDR1 is ENHRY and CDR2 SYGVKD. CDR3 loop: CAISAGTGATGNTIYF. DNA for the CDR3: TGTGCCATCAGTGCCGGGACAGGGGCCACTGGAAACACCATATATTTT.

The chain recombines TRBV30 with TRBJ1-5, with TRBD1 identical over 9 bases. The CDR3 length is 13 residues. Trimming at V came to 5 bases and at J to 9 bases, leaving 8 bases not matched to a gene. Germline CDR1 reads GTSNPN; CDR2 reads SVGIG (reference sequence). In DNA form, the CDR3 reads TGTGCCTGGGGCGGGACAGGGACTTGGCCCCAGCATTTT. It encodes CAWGGTGTWPQHF.

This clone occurred a few times. This sequence joins TRBV7-9 and TRBJ1-2; D remains unclear. V gave up 1 base and J gave up 8 bases, with 8 bases separating them. Germline V gene data show CDR1 as SEHNR and CDR2 as FQNEAQ (reference sequence). The CDR3 is 12 amino acids. The CDR3 DNA reads as TGTGCCAGCAGCTTAGAAGAGTTGGGCTACACCTTC. Its translation: CASSLEELGYTF.

The rearrangement links TRBV2 to TRBJ2-5, with a weak D call TRBD1 (5 bases). The V end lost 8 bases, the J end lost 5 bases, and 18 bases lay between the germline ends. CDR1 SNHLY and CDR2 FYNNEI come from the germline V gene. The CDR3 totals 14 residues. The CDR3 loop reads CASADRPPGETQYF. CDR3 DNA sequence: TGTGCCAGCGCGGATAGACCCCCAGGGGAGACCCAGTACTTC.

The V and J genes are TRBV27 and TRBJ2-1, with TRBD2 matching 9 bases. Looked up from germline, CDR1 is MNHEY and CDR2 is SMNVEV (reference sequence). Losses at the gene ends were 3 bases for V and 3 bases for J; bases not matched to a gene: 12. This CDR3 is built from 18 residues. Here the CDR3 reads CASSLEWQRGAFYNEQFF. CDR3 nucleotide sequence: TGTGCCAGCAGTTTGGAGTGGCAGCGGGGGGCCTTCTACAATGAGCAGTTCTTC.

The rearrangement joins TRBV28 to TRBJ1-5; 8 bases are a match to TRBD1. V was pared by 6 bases and J by 10 bases, with 11 bases of the junction left unmatched. Germline CDR1 and CDR2: MDHEN and SYDVKM. CDR3 length: 14 amino acids. The CDR3 sequence: CASRGTGEPSPQHF. The CDR3 region has the DNA TGTGCCAGCAGGGGGACAGGAGAACCTAGCCCCCAGCATTTT. The whole variable domain, remainder taken from reference TRBV28 and TRBJ1-5, is DVKVTQSSRYLVKRTGEKVFLECVQDMDHENMFWYRQDPGLGLRLIYFSYDVKMKEKGDIPEGYSVSREKKERFSLILESASTNQTSMYLCASRGTGEPSPQHFGDGTRLSIL.

This chain connects TRBV19 to TRBJ2-2; possibly TRBD2 for D (5 bases). CDR1 LNHDA and CDR2 SQIVND come from the germline V gene (reference sequence). This CDR3 region has 18 residues. Trimming removed 0 bases from V and 0 bases from J, with 14 bases in between. The CDR3 region has the DNA TGTGCCAGTAGTATAGATCGATTCTCCGGGGCGAACACCGGGGAGCTGTTTTTT. Translated: CASSIDRFSGANTGELFF.

This clone was counted once. The V call is TRBV20-1, the J call TRBJ1-2, with 9 bases fitting TRBD1. V trimming: 3 bases; J trimming: 5 bases; junction bases outside the gene matches: 7. CDR3 length: 14 residues. The germline CDR1 and CDR2 sequences are DFQATT and SNEGSKA (reference sequence). CDR3 bases: TGCAGTGCTAGTCAAGACAGGGGGGAATATGGCTACACCTTC. Its translation: CSASQDRGEYGYTF.

CDR3 in amino acids: CASSLAPRREQYF. As DNA, the CDR3 is TGCGCCAGCAGCTTGGCCCCTAGGCGCGAGCAGTACTTC. The chain is built from TRBV5-1 and TRBJ2-7; D remains unclear. Trimming took 0 bases from V and 6 from J, leaving 10 bases between them. CDR1 SGHRS and CDR2 YFSETQ come from the germline V gene. The CDR3 is 13 amino acids.

The rearrangement links TRBV6-5 to TRBJ2-3, with TRBD1 matching over 10 bases. The CDR3 sequence is 14 residues long. V lost 7 bases and J lost 5; bases outside the gene matches: 6. Germline V lookup: CDR1 MNHEY, CDR2 SVGAGI. For the CDR3, the DNA is TGTGCCAGCACCCCGGGACAGGGGTTAGATACGCAGTATTTT. It translates to CASTPGQGLDTQYF.

V is TRBV18 and J is TRBJ1-2; D uncertain. Germline CDR1 reads KGHSH; CDR2 reads LQKENI. Trimming cost V 0 bases and J 8 bases, with 10 bases left between them. There are 13 residues in the CDR3. The CDR3 protein is CASSPPNGRGYTF. CDR3 DNA: TGTGCCAGCTCACCACCGAACGGGAGAGGCTACACCTTC.